Listed below are T cell receptor beta chains from one sample, sequenced in a study of T-cell memory formation after mild COVID-19. From the 5' RACE reads, TCRdb called clonotypes with MiXCR, one entry per CDR3 protein. The sample has approximately 300,000 distinct CDR3 sequences, 15% to 20% seen once; the top ten hold around 21%. Sequencing input: PBMCs or a T cell subset sorted from them (not recorded which). All receptors derive from a man between 18 and 35 years old who had mild COVID-19 (a few samples of this study predate the infection). Cell type and time point are not known. Each CDR3 is given with its conserved first and last residue. D genes are given only for firm matches. Size values are once, few and many counts, or a class for expanded clones, and some rows have none.

d_call	v_call	j_call	clone_size	cdr3_nt	cdr3_aa
TRBD2	TRBV7-3	TRBJ2-3	.	TGTGCCAGCAGCCCAGCGGGGGGACCCACAGATACGCAGTATTTT	CASSPAGGPTDTQYF
.	TRBV7-2	TRBJ1-2	few	TGTGCCAGCAGCCCGGGGAGCCTGGGTGGCTACACCTTC	CASSPGSLGGYTF
.	TRBV6-5	TRBJ1-2	few	TGTGCCAGCAGTTACTCTGGTCAGCTCTATGGCTACACCTTC	CASSYSGQLYGYTF
.	TRBV6-6	TRBJ1-1	.	TGTGCCAGCAGTTACACGAAGGGGGTGGGGAGCGCTGAAGCTTTCTTT	CASSYTKGVGSAEAFF
.	TRBV4-1	TRBJ2-5	.	TGCGCCAGCAGCCCCGGGACGCGACGAGAAGAGACCCAGTACTTC	CASSPGTRREETQYF
.	TRBV4-1	TRBJ2-5	.	TGCGCCAGCAGCCTCCGCAGTGTGGAGACCCAGTACTTC	CASSLRSVETQYF
TRBD2	TRBV7-2	TRBJ2-1	few	TGTGCCAGCAGCTTAGTCAGCCGGGGGGGAAATGAGCAGTTCTTC	CASSLVSRGGNEQFF
.	TRBV6-6	TRBJ1-6	many	TGTGCCAGCAGTTACTCGATTAGGGAGGATTCACCCCTCCACTTT	CASSYSIREDSPLHF
TRBD1	TRBV15	TRBJ2-7	.	TGTGCCACCAGCTATCACTCAGGGGGCGGCGAGCAGTACTTC	CATSYHSGGGEQYF
TRBD1	TRBV2	TRBJ1-6	.	TGTGCCAGCAGCCCGACAGGGGGTAATTCACCCCTCCACTTT	CASSPTGGNSPLHF
TRBD1	TRBV12-3/TRBV12-4	TRBJ2-1	few	TGTGCCAGCAGACCCAGGGACAGCTACAATGAGCAGTTCTTC	CASRPRDSYNEQFF
.	TRBV29-1	TRBJ2-5	.	TGCAGCGTTGAAGATTCCGGTTATCAAGAGACCCAGTACTTC	CSVEDSGYQETQYF
.	TRBV6-1	TRBJ2-3	few	TGTGCCAGCAGTGCCAGGGGGGTTGGCACGCAGTATTTT	CASSARGVGTQYF
.	TRBV4-1	TRBJ1-5	many	TGCGCCAGCAGCCAAGGGGGACTCCTCGGCAATCAGCCCCAGCATTTT	CASSQGGLLGNQPQHF
TRBD1	TRBV6-1	TRBJ1-2	.	TGTGCCAGCGATCGGACAGGAACAACTTATGGCTACACCTTC	CASDRTGTTYGYTF
TRBD2	TRBV4-1	TRBJ2-2	.	TGCGCCAGCAGCCACACCCGGGGGGAGACCGGGGAGCTGTTTTTT	CASSHTRGETGELFF
TRBD1	TRBV27	TRBJ1-1	.	TGTGCCAGCAGTTGGCGGGGACAGCCGAACACTGAAGCTTTCTTT	CASSWRGQPNTEAFF
TRBD2	TRBV7-3	TRBJ2-3	many	TGTGCCAGCTCCAAAAGCGGGGGGCTCACAGATACGCAGTATTTT	CASSKSGGLTDTQYF
.	TRBV6-2/TRBV6-3	TRBJ1-4	.	TGTGCCACTAGGTTCCGCGCGACTAATGAAAAACTGTTTTTT	CATRFRATNEKLFF
.	TRBV12-3/TRBV12-4	TRBJ2-3	few	TGTGCCAGCAGTTTGTGGACCTACACAGATACGCAGTATTTT	CASSLWTYTDTQYF
.	TRBV11-2	TRBJ1-6	many	TGTGCCAGCAGCGGGCTGATTAATTCACCCCTCCACTTT	CASSGLINSPLHF
TRBD1	TRBV6-5	TRBJ1-1	.	TGTGCCAGCAGTAGGGACAGCTGGGCTGAAGCTTTCTTT	CASSRDSWAEAFF
TRBD2	TRBV4-1	TRBJ2-1	many	TGCGCCAGCAGCCAAGTGGGCCTAGCGGGGGCTTGGTCCTACAATGAGCAGTTCTTC	CASSQVGLAGAWSYNEQFF
.	TRBV7-9	TRBJ2-5	.	TGTGCCAGCAGCTTACCGGGCGTGAAGACCCAGTACTTC	CASSLPGVKTQYF
.	TRBV4-3	TRBJ1-1	few	TGCGCCAGCAGCCAAGATCAGGGCAGTCGGACTGAAGCTTTCTTT	CASSQDQGSRTEAFF
.	TRBV7-9	TRBJ1-1	few	TGTGCCAGCACCGCGGTGGACTACGACACTGAAGCTTTCTTT	CASTAVDYDTEAFF
.	TRBV3-1	TRBJ2-1	few	TGTGCCAGCAGCCCCAAGTCCATGGGGACTCGCCGGGAGTGTGAGCAGTTCTTC	CASSPKSMGTRRECEQFF